Listed here are 10 T cell receptor beta chains from one sample, sequenced in a study of vaccination and CD4 T cells after COVID-19. Cultured CD4+ T cells had their DNA profiled by the Oncomine TCR Beta short-read assay. TCRdb re-derived calls from the PCR reads in MiXCR, one entry per CDR3 protein. This table has more than 13,000 distinct CDR3 sequences, about half appearing once. Treatment specified: approximately 9-day PBMC culture with coronavirus spike peptide pools or control peptides (ViraFEST assay). No antigen has been assigned to these receptors. Sequenced sample: CD4+ T cells from blood, cultured in vitro. All receptors come from a human donor who had recovered from COVID-19.

The rearrangement uses TRBV20-1 and TRBJ1-5; D is uncertain. Trimming took off 6 bases at V and 4 bases at J, with 10 bases between the two ends. Per the germline V gene, CDR1 is DFQATT and CDR2 is SNEGSKA (reference sequence). The CDR3 contains 12 residues. The CDR3, as DNA: TGCAGTGCCGAGATCCCTAATCAGCCCCAGCATTTT. It codes for CSAEIPNQPQHF.

The rearrangement uses TRBV12-3 or TRBV12-4 and TRBJ2-5; the D gene is possibly TRBD1 (6 bases). The CDR3 consists of 13 residues. The V and J ends lost 4 bases and 5 bases respectively, with 11 bases between them. DNA of the CDR3: TGTGCCAGCAGTTGGGGGCAGGGTGAGACCCAGTACTTC. It is translated as CASSWGQGETQYF.

This rearrangement joins TRBV20-1 to TRBJ2-5, with TRBD2 matching 7 bases. Germline lookup yields CDR1 DFQATT and CDR2 SNEGSKA (reference sequence). V shed 6 bases, J shed 4 bases, and the junction held 11 bases outside the gene matches. CDR3 length equals 14 residues. CDR3 bases: TGCAGTGCCCCCCAGCGGGATAAAGGAGAGACCCAGTACTTC. It encodes CSAPQRDKGETQYF.

The chain combines TRBV20-1 with TRBJ2-1; D remains ambiguous. The CDR3 runs to 12 residues. The ends were cut back, 0 bases at V and 12 bases at J, with 12 bases in the middle. From germline, CDR1 is DFQATT and CDR2 SNEGSKA (reference sequence). Here the CDR3 reads CSARDQGFGQFF. The CDR3 DNA reads TGCAGTGCTAGAGATCAAGGGTTTGGGCAGTTCTTC.

The chain links TRBV6-1 to TRBJ1-5; no reliable D call. Germline CDR1 is MNHNS and CDR2 is SASEGT. The V end lost 7 bases, the J end lost 0 bases, and 10 bases lay between the germline ends. The CDR3 has 14 amino acids. The CDR3 DNA is TGTGCCAGCACCTCCTCAGGTAGCAATCAGCCCCAGCATTTT. This translates into CASTSSGSNQPQHF.

The rearrangement links TRBV11-3 to TRBJ2-3; 14 bases fit TRBD2. Looked up from germline, CDR1 is SGHNT and CDR2 is YENEEA. The ends lost 4 bases at V and 5 bases at J; junction bases unmatched: 5. CDR3 length: 16 residues. The DNA for the CDR3 is TGTGCCAGCAGCTCGGGACTAGCGGGAGAGGGAGATACGCAGTATTTT. Translated, it gives CASSSGLAGEGDTQYF. The variable domain in full, with the rest retrieved from reference TRBV11-3 and TRBJ2-3, is EAGVVQSPRYKIIEKKQPVAFWCNPISGHNTLYWYLQNLGQGPELLIRYENEEAVDDSQLPKDRFSAERLKGVDSTLKIQPAELGDSAVYLCASSSGLAGEGDTQYFGPGTRLTVL.

This rearrangement joins TRBV27 to TRBJ1-4; maybe TRBD1 (6 bases). The CDR3 extends over 15 amino acids. Germline CDR1 and CDR2: MNHEY and SMNVEV (reference sequence). Trimming shortened V by 10 bases and J by 2 bases, and 17 bases separated the two germline ends. The CDR3 is CATSSLGATNEKLFF. CDR3 sequence (DNA): TGTGCCACCAGCTCGTTGGGGGCCACTAATGAAAAACTGTTTTTT.

This clonotype was detected a few times. The chain is built from TRBV20-1 and TRBJ2-3; no reliable D call. The ends were cut back, 5 bases at V and 2 bases at J, with 17 bases in the middle. This CDR3 contains 15 residues. Germline CDR1 DFQATT, CDR2 SNEGSKA (reference sequence). In nucleotides, the CDR3 is TGCAGTGCTCCCGACCCGCAAGGGCCCACAGATACGCAGTATTTT. Amino acid sequence: CSAPDPQGPTDTQYF.

The rearrangement uses TRBV11-2 and TRBJ2-5, with 8 bases identical to TRBD2. This CDR3 has 14 residues. The J segment lost 5 bases and the V segment lost 1 base, leaving 3 bases of the junction unmatched. CDR1 is SGHAT, CDR2 FQNNGV, per germline. The CDR3 protein is CASSLGTSPETQYF. The DNA for the CDR3 is TGTGCCAGCAGCTTAGGGACTAGCCCGGAGACCCAGTACTTC.

The V gene is TRBV6-1, the J gene TRBJ2-3; D is tentatively TRBD1 or TRBD2 (5 bases each). This CDR3 has 15 residues. V lost 8 bases, J lost 1 base, and 16 bases lay in between. Per the germline V gene, CDR1 is MNHNS and CDR2 is SASEGT. Written as DNA, the CDR3 is TGTGCCAGCCAAGGCACCGGGACGGGCACAGATACGCAGTATTTT. This encodes CASQGTGTGTDTQYF.